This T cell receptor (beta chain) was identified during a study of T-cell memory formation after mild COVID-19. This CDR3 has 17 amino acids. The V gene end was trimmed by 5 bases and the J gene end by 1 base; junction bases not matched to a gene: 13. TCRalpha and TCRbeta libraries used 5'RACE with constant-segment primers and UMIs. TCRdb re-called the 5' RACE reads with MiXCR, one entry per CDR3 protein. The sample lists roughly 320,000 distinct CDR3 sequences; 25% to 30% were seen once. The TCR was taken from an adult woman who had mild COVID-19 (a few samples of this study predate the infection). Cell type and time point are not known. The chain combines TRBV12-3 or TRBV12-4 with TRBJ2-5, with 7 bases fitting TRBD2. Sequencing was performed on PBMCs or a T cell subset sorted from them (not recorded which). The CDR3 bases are TGTGCCAGCAGTCAGAGGACTAGTTCGTTTTTCCAAGAGACCCAGTACTTC. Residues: CASSQRTSSFFQETQYF.